The 11 T cell receptor beta chains given below trace back to one sample, sequenced in a study of cytomegalovirus exposure and HLA in healthy donors. 13 Jbeta primers and 60 Vbeta primers were used for the PCR. The repertoire was sequenced with immunoSEQ multiplex PCR; TCRdb's copy has only in-frame clones and lacks some. This sample contains 74,000 or so clones. Specimen: PBMCs. All receptors come from a woman aged 60-75 years in good health and CMV-seronegative.

The J gene is TRBJ2-3, the V gene TRBV19, with unresolved D. The V end lost 4 bases, the J end lost 3 bases, and 5 bases lay between the germline ends. This CDR3 contains 12 residues. The V gene's germline CDR1 is LNHDA and CDR2 SQIVND (reference sequence). The CDR3 DNA reads TGTGCCAGTAGTACTTTGACAGATACGCAGTATTTT. This encodes CASSTLTDTQYF.

The rearrangement links TRBV6-6 to TRBJ2-5; 8 bases are a match to TRBD1. Near its end, the DNA agrees better with TRBJ2-7, so the J call may be wrong. The CDR3 has 15 amino acids. The V gene's germline CDR1 is MNHNY and CDR2 SVGAGI (reference sequence). The CDR3 loop is CASSYGQGASYEQYF. The CDR3 DNA is TGTGCCAGCAGTTATGGGCAGGGGGCCTCCTACGAGCAGTACTTC.

This chain uses TRBV7-3 with TRBJ2-2; tentatively, D is TRBD2 (5 bases). The V end was cut by 0 bases, the J end by 1 base, with 6 bases between. The CDR3 sequence is 15 residues long. Looked up from germline, CDR1 is SGHTA and CDR2 is FQGTGA. CDR3 sequence (DNA): TGTGCCAGCAGCTTAACAGCGGTGAACACCGGGGAGCTGTTTTTT. Amino acids: CASSLTAVNTGELFF. The full variable domain, completed using reference TRBV7-3 and TRBJ2-2, is GAGVSQTPSNKVTEKGKYVELRCDPISGHTALYWYRQSLGQGPEFLIYFQGTGAADDSGLPNDRFFAVRPEGSVSTLKIQRTERGDSAVYLCASSLTAVNTGELFFGEGSRLTVL.

CDR3 bases: TGTGCCAGCAGCGAAGACAGGGCCTATGGCTACACCTTC. Residues: CASSEDRAYGYTF. This chain connects TRBV11-2 to TRBJ1-2; 7 positions agree with TRBD1. The germline CDR1 and CDR2 sequences are SGHAT and FQNNGV. CDR3 length equals 13 residues. Trimming at V came to 5 bases and at J to 4 bases, leaving 4 bases not matched to a gene.

The V gene is TRBV6-5, the J gene TRBJ2-3; no clear D gene. The CDR3 is 15 residues long. The V end was cut by 8 bases, the J end by 0 bases, with 15 bases between. Per germline, CDR1 MNHEY and CDR2 SVGAGI. The CDR3 DNA sequence: TGTGCCAGCCTGCGTTATAAGTATAGCACAGATACGCAGTATTTT. This encodes CASLRYKYSTDTQYF.

The J gene is TRBJ2-7, the V gene TRBV28, with 10 nucleotides matching TRBD1. This CDR3 has 14 residues. V lost 5 bases and J lost 6; bases outside the gene matches: 7. Germline CDR1 and CDR2: MDHEN and SYDVKM. CDR3 sequence: CASSAGTGVIEQYF. The CDR3 DNA is TGTGCCAGCAGTGCCGGGACAGGGGTAATCGAGCAGTACTTC. The complete variable domain, with remaining parts taken from reference TRBV28 and TRBJ2-7, reads DVKVTQSSRYLVKRTGEKVFLECVQDMDHENMFWYRQDPGLGLRLIYFSYDVKMKEKGDIPEGYSVSREKKERFSLILESASTNQTSMYLCASSAGTGVIEQYFGPGTRLTVT.

The chain combines TRBV19 with TRBJ1-1; no firm D call. Germline values: CDR1 LNHDA, CDR2 SQIVND (reference sequence). This CDR3 comprises 14 residues. The germline V and J ends were trimmed by 7 bases and 5 bases, with 17 bases remaining between them. CDR3 DNA sequence: TGTGCCAGTATGACCACGGGGTCGGAGACTGAAGCTTTCTTT. Translating gives CASMTTGSETEAFF.

With regard to this clone: The same CDR3 arises from other DNA sequences in this sample as well. V and J are TRBV7-2 and TRBJ2-7; 8 nucleotides line up with TRBD2. The V and J ends lost 4 bases and 4 bases, in that order; junction bases with no gene match: 6. The CDR3 spans 14 residues. The germline CDR1 and CDR2 sequences are SGHTA and FQGNSA. CDR3 sequence (DNA): TGTGCCAGCAGCTCCACTAGCGGATGGTACGAGCAGTACTTC. Protein product: CASSSTSGWYEQYF.

This chain uses TRBV28 with TRBJ2-3; 9 positions match TRBD1. Germline assignment: CDR1 MDHEN and CDR2 SYDVKM. The CDR3 runs 16 residues. Trimming removed 10 bases from V and 6 bases from J; junction bases left unmatched: 17. The CDR3 sequence is CATQGAQGGLRDTQYF. CDR3 DNA: TGTGCCACACAGGGGGCTCAGGGCGGGCTCCGCGATACGCAGTATTTT.

The chain couples TRBV6-1 to TRBJ1-2, with 7 bases matching TRBD1. The germline V gene encodes CDR1 MNHNS and CDR2 SASEGT. The CDR3 sequence is 13 residues long. V was clipped by 4 bases and J by 3 bases; unmatched bases: 2. CDR3 in DNA: TGTGCCAGCAGTGCTCAGGGGGACTATGGCTACACCTTC. Residues: CASSAQGDYGYTF.

The chain is built from TRBV19 and TRBJ1-2, with TRBD1 matching 9 bases. The CDR3 has 14 residues. The junction had 6 bases not matched to a gene; V was cut back by 5 bases and J by 5 bases. Germline CDR1 and CDR2: LNHDA and SQIVND (reference sequence). CDR3 in DNA: TGTGCCAGTAGTCGGAGCGACAGGGGGTATGGCTACACCTTC. It encodes CASSRSDRGYGYTF. Drawing the rest from reference TRBV19 and TRBJ1-2, the complete variable domain is DGGITQSPKYLFRKEGQNVTLSCEQNLNHDAMYWYRQDPGQGLRLIYYSQIVNDFQKGDIAEGYSVSREKKESFPLTVTSAQKNPTAFYLCASSRSDRGYGYTFGSGTRLTVV.